This T cell receptor beta chain emerged from a study of spatial heterogeneity in lung cancer. This clonotype counts as medium-sized. Its antigen remains unknown. One entry per CDR3 protein results from TCRdb running MiXCR on the 5' RACE reads. The sample includes about 6,000 distinct CDR3 sequences, 14% of them seen just once. Time point of the sample: sample taken at primary tumor resection. No cells were sorted before sequencing. The whole RNA sequenced was extracted from tumor, nontumor lung or frozen PBMC. Study-wide results and limits: Tracking of tumor mutation counts was seen in expanded intratumoral alpha and beta TCR counts.

In germline, CDR1 is SGHRS, CDR2 YFSETQ. Trimming took 6 bases from V and 3 from J, leaving 13 bases between them. The CDR3 length is 14 residues. The TCR sequence derives from a male donor with early-stage non-small cell lung cancer. The sample in question was lung tumor tissue, obtained at surgery. This chain links TRBV5-1 with TRBJ1-5; maybe TRBD1 (5 bases). CDR3 protein: CASILTGINQPQHF. The CDR3 DNA reads TGCGCCAGCATCCTAACAGGAATCAATCAGCCCCAGCATTTT.